Listed below are T cell receptor beta chains from one sample, sequenced in a study of blood T cell repertoires in COVID-19. Profiling relied on immunoSEQ multiplex PCR, and the TCRdb table lists in-frame clones only, not all of them. The sample holds around 450,000 clones, about 90% seen once. The source material was PBMCs or T cells enriched from blood (not recorded which). These receptors originate from a woman between 18 and 30 years old with acute COVID-19. Both conserved end residues are part of each CDR3. Fields, in order: V gene, CDR3 protein.

TRBV27,CASSLTGNQPQHF
TRBV4-1,CASSQDWGQSYGYTF
TRBV6-5,CASIAGDSYEQYF
TRBV20-1,CSAIGSETQYF
TRBV5-1,CASSPQLAGGTDTQYF
TRBV28,CASSFLQGANEQYF
TRBV10-2,CASSGQGRGQPQHF
TRBV28,CAGATSGGSTRQPQHF
TRBV4-3,CASSRTGGDTEAFF
TRBV15,CATSRVGGRLNTQYF
TRBV27,CASSLYSQGRQPQHF
TRBV5-1,CASSLERSSSYNEQFF
TRBV7-9,CASSLLAGGHNEQFF
TRBV19,CATRVGGKTEAFF
TRBV23-1,CASSLISGGAEKLFF
TRBV5-6,CASSLDSGEANYGYTF
TRBV19,CASTDGDFGLAHYEQYF
TRBV5-6,CASSWEGTYEQYF
TRBV6-5,CASTPGQGGGQPQHF
TRBV28,CASSFGQIPSEQYF
TRBV4-3,CASSQEPSGTTDTQYF
TRBV9,CASSVDIDSRGSSPLHF
TRBV9,CASSVDGTLSQPQHF
TRBV18,CASSPRDSALGELFF
TRBV2,CASSDSGEFYGYTF
TRBV6-5,CASTSGTGMYF
TRBV19,CASRISGQNTEAFF
TRBV5-4,CASSFQGVNSPLHF
TRBV28,CATREASSYEQYF
TRBV3-1/TRBV3-2,CASSQDGRGGYTF
TRBV7-2,CASSLRGPAGELFF
TRBV7-9,CASSEDRKAYEQYF
TRBV4-3,CASSQPGQAIPYEQYF
TRBV12-3/TRBV12-4,CASRLTGEETQYF
TRBV5-6,CASGIIAGGRHEQFF
TRBV6-4,CASSTSTGTDTQYF
TRBV19,CASSRDKGYGYTF
TRBV6-2/TRBV6-3,CASSGGRGADTQYF
TRBV9,CASSANLEKGAIEQFF
TRBV9,CASSVSGQGLNEQFF
TRBV5-1,CASSPIEGGAGRQYF
TRBV19,CATRSDRGYYEQYF
TRBV14,CASSQVNGGEQFF
TRBV19,CASSLQGGNTIYF
TRBV5-6,CASSVYTSGRISYEQYF
TRBV11-2,CASSFRDRDVDEQYF
TRBV5-4,CAIRRAGADTQYF
TRBV19,CASSQADQPQHF
TRBV5-1,CASSLGGTDFYGYTF
TRBV6-5,CASSPPNSAYTF
TRBV18,CASSPGLAGGNEQFF
TRBV6-5,CASSYWGQGAYEQYF
TRBV10-3,CAISEERQGYEQYF
TRBV18,CASSPNRHTTDTQYF
TRBV6-5,CASSKRVAFHNEQFF
TRBV28,CASIRGVDFSDLHF
TRBV3-1/TRBV3-2,CASSQGGNEGSYEQYF
TRBV6-1,CASSERAQFF
TRBV9,CASSEQITGELFF